These T cell receptor beta chains were read from a single sample in a study of spatial heterogeneity in lung cancer. One entry per CDR3 protein results from TCRdb running MiXCR on the 5' RACE reads. The data show 20,000 to 25,000 distinct CDR3 sequences, around 4.3% seen once. The sequencing used PBMCs, collected at surgery. The receptor set was obtained from a male donor with early-stage non-small cell lung cancer. Each CDR3 is given with its conserved first and last residue. D genes are given only for firm matches. Not every row has a clone size; where given, it reads once, few, many or a size class.

D	J	size	V	CDR3	DNA
.	TRBJ2-1	many	TRBV5-1	CASSLVGANNEQFF	TGCGCCAGCAGCTTGGTCGGAGCGAACAATGAGCAGTTCTTC
.	TRBJ1-1	many	TRBV7-8	CASSFGFEVGGAFF	TGTGCCAGCAGCTTCGGGTTTGAGGTCGGCGGAGCTTTCTTT
TRBD2	TRBJ2-3	many	TRBV28	CASSLGGLSTDTQYF	TGTGCCAGCAGTCTCGGGGGGTTATCCACAGATACGCAGTATTTT
.	TRBJ2-1	many	TRBV24-1	CATSTASSYNEQFF	TGTGCCACCAGTACCGCAAGCTCCTACAATGAGCAGTTCTTC
.	TRBJ2-4	many	TRBV6-5	CASTDLRVAKNIQYF	TGTGCCAGCACTGATCTTAGAGTTGCCAAAAACATTCAGTACTTC
.	TRBJ1-1	.	TRBV6-2/TRBV6-3	CASSYDRAPNTEAFF	TGTGCCAGCAGTTACGATCGGGCCCCGAACACTGAAGCTTTCTTT
TRBD2	TRBJ2-7	few	TRBV6-2/TRBV6-3	CASTLTEEREVLYEQYF	TGTGCCAGCACCTTAACCGAGGAGCGGGAGGTTCTTTACGAGCAGTACTTC
TRBD2	TRBJ2-7	.	TRBV5-8	CASSRPGTSGVYEQYF	TGTGCCAGCAGCCGGCCCGGGACTAGCGGAGTCTACGAGCAGTACTTC
TRBD2	TRBJ2-3	many	TRBV11-2	CASSLVAGGPDTQYF	TGTGCCAGCAGCTTAGTGGCGGGAGGGCCAGATACGCAGTATTTT
.	TRBJ2-7	many	TRBV3-1	CASSHAGNSYEQYF	TGTGCCAGCAGCCATGCAGGGAACTCCTACGAGCAGTACTTC
.	TRBJ2-2	.	TRBV2	CASSERRGTGELFF	TGTGCCAGCAGTGAACGGCGGGGCACCGGGGAGCTGTTTTTT
.	TRBJ2-5	many	TRBV5-1	CASSSTGSWETQYF	TGCGCCAGCAGCAGCACAGGGTCCTGGGAGACCCAGTACTTC
.	TRBJ1-6	many	TRBV7-2	CASSLQGPSNSPLHF	TGTGCCAGCAGCTTACAGGGACCGAGTAATTCACCCCTCCACTTT
TRBD1	TRBJ2-1	many	TRBV29-1	CSVDGTDYNEQFF	TGCAGCGTTGACGGGACAGACTACAATGAGCAGTTCTTC
TRBD2	TRBJ2-1	many	TRBV7-2	CASSFSGTSYNEQFF	TGTGCCAGCAGCTTCAGCGGGACGTCCTACAATGAGCAGTTCTTC
.	TRBJ2-1	.	TRBV7-9	CASSLGALGNNEQFF	TGTGCCAGCAGCTTAGGAGCCCTAGGTAACAATGAGCAGTTCTTC
.	TRBJ2-7	medium-sized	TRBV29-1	CSVRGGIEQYF	TGCAGCGTGCGAGGGGGGATCGAGCAGTACTTC
.	TRBJ2-1	.	TRBV7-2	CASSFYSGPSYNEQFF	TGTGCCAGCAGCTTTTATAGCGGACCCTCCTACAATGAGCAGTTCTTC
.	TRBJ2-2	medium-sized	TRBV7-9	CASSESRELFF	TGTGCCAGCAGCGAGAGTAGGGAGCTGTTTTTT
.	TRBJ2-7	many	TRBV7-9	CASSLTPGEQYF	TGTGCCAGCAGCTTAACGCCAGGGGAGCAGTACTTC
TRBD2	TRBJ2-7	few	TRBV28	CASSQLAGVPYEQYF	TGTGCCAGCAGTCAACTAGCGGGAGTCCCCTACGAGCAGTACTTC
.	TRBJ1-3	many	TRBV20-1	CSARDLEGSSGNTIYF	TGCAGTGCTAGAGATCTGGAAGGTAGCTCTGGAAACACCATATATTTT
.	TRBJ1-2	few	TRBV6-1	CASSAPLGAKGYTF	TGTGCCAGCAGTGCCCCGTTGGGGGCAAAAGGCTACACCTTC
.	TRBJ2-1	.	TRBV5-8	CASSLRRRAGNYNEQFF	TGTGCCAGCAGCTTGAGGCGGCGTGCGGGTAACTACAATGAGCAGTTCTTC
TRBD2	TRBJ2-7	many	TRBV9	CASSHGLAGSYEQYF	TGTGCCAGCAGTCATGGGCTAGCGGGAAGCTACGAGCAGTACTTC
.	TRBJ1-5	many	TRBV7-9	CASSLDSNQPQHF	TGTGCCAGCAGCTTAGATAGCAATCAGCCCCAGCATTTT
.	TRBJ1-1	few	TRBV10-1	CASSEAGSKTEAFF	TGCGCCAGCAGTGAGGCAGGGTCAAAGACTGAAGCTTTCTTT
.	TRBJ2-7	many	TRBV6-2/TRBV6-3	CASTRPGRGYEQYF	TGTGCCAGCACCCGACCGGGCAGGGGCTACGAGCAGTACTTC
TRBD1	TRBJ2-1	many	TRBV6-6	CASRGTGISNEQFF	TGTGCCAGCAGGGGGACAGGGATTAGCAATGAGCAGTTCTTC
TRBD2	TRBJ2-1	many	TRBV4-3	CASSQEVVGGREYNEQFF	TGCGCCAGCAGCCAAGAGGTAGTAGGCGGGAGGGAATACAATGAGCAGTTCTTC
TRBD1	TRBJ1-5	many	TRBV12-3/TRBV12-4	CASSPTGGNQPQHF	TGTGCCAGCAGCCCGACAGGGGGCAATCAGCCCCAGCATTTT
.	TRBJ2-2	many	TRBV5-5	CASSLTGTGELFF	TGTGCCAGCAGCTTGACCGGAACCGGGGAGCTGTTTTTT
TRBD1	TRBJ1-1	many	TRBV11-3	CASSRTGTVNTEAFF	TGTGCCAGCAGTAGAACCGGGACAGTGAACACTGAAGCTTTCTTT
.	TRBJ1-2	.	TRBV28	CASSLEGLVGPHGYTF	TGTGCCAGCAGTTTGGAAGGGTTAGTCGGGCCTCATGGCTACACCTTC
.	TRBJ2-7	.	TRBV6-1	CASSESHSTYEQYF	TGTGCCAGCAGTGAAAGCCACAGCACCTACGAGCAGTACTTC
.	TRBJ2-3	.	TRBV4-2	CASSLESGPLTDTQYF	TGTGCCAGCAGCCTAGAAAGCGGGCCCCTCACAGATACGCAGTATTTT
.	TRBJ2-3	many	TRBV30	CAWSVGHQGSDTQYF	TGTGCCTGGAGTGTAGGGCATCAGGGCTCAGATACGCAGTATTTT
.	TRBJ2-7	few	TRBV5-1	CASSSGTQSSYEQYF	TGCGCCAGCAGCTCCGGGACTCAAAGCTCCTACGAGCAGTACTTC
TRBD1	TRBJ1-4	medium-sized	TRBV4-1	CASSQGTGATNEKLFF	TGCGCCAGCAGCCAGGGGACAGGGGCAACTAATGAAAAACTGTTTTTT
.	TRBJ1-5	medium-sized	TRBV12-3/TRBV12-4	CASSSDTFQPQHF	TGTGCCAGCAGCTCCGACACGTTTCAGCCCCAGCATTTT
.	TRBJ2-6	few	TRBV27	CASSSIYRPPGANVLTF	TGTGCCAGCAGTTCCATCTACAGGCCCCCGGGGGCCAACGTCCTGACTTTC
.	TRBJ2-5	many	TRBV7-8	CASSSGLRETQYF	TGTGCCAGCAGCTCCGGCCTTCGAGAGACCCAGTACTTC
TRBD1	TRBJ2-2	many	TRBV18	CASSPLGTGLSGELFF	TGTGCCAGCTCACCACTCGGGACAGGCCTCTCCGGGGAGCTGTTTTTT
TRBD1	TRBJ1-4	few	TRBV7-9	CASKLPGGRGEKLFF	TGTGCCAGCAAACTTCCGGGCGGCAGGGGGGAAAAACTGTTTTTT
.	TRBJ1-4	many	TRBV28	CASSRIQGSTNEKLFF	TGTGCCAGCAGTCGAATACAGGGATCAACTAATGAAAAACTGTTTTTT
TRBD2	TRBJ2-3	many	TRBV7-3	CASSLEAGVIGGGDTQYF	TGTGCCAGCAGCTTAGAAGCGGGAGTGATTGGGGGTGGAGATACGCAGTATTTT
TRBD1	TRBJ2-7	many	TRBV9	CASSSDRAPYEQYF	TGTGCCAGCAGCAGCGACAGGGCCCCCTACGAGCAGTACTTC
.	TRBJ2-7	medium-sized	TRBV2	CASSDYGTYEQYF	TGTGCCAGCAGTGACTATGGGACCTACGAGCAGTACTTC
TRBD2	TRBJ2-1	many	TRBV6-5	CASRTGTSYNEQFF	TGTGCCAGCAGGACCGGGACTAGCTACAATGAGCAGTTCTTC
.	TRBJ1-1	medium-sized	TRBV7-9	CASSLVDLGGTEAFF	TGTGCCAGCAGCTTAGTGGACCTGGGGGGCACTGAAGCTTTCTTT